The source of this T cell receptor beta chain is a study of blood T cell repertoires in COVID-19. Study-wide context: Acute and convalescent COVID-19 specimens originated in the United States, Italy and Spain. In each case, the material was cDNA or gDNA derived from T cells, B-cell-depleted T cells, or PBMCs.

Germline-derived CDR1 and CDR2 are LNHDA and SQIVND (reference sequence). The length of the CDR3 is 11 residues. Deletions cut 6 bases from V and 7 bases from J, with 6 bases between. How the authors handled the data: Counts of nucleated cells, estimated from reference gene primer amplification, were obtained. Clones were read by immunoSEQ multiplex PCR, and TCRdb kept only the in-frame ones, dropping some. Clone size and V and J calls were adopted from that table, with D and trimming inferred from the DNA. The sample lists hundreds of thousands of clones, about nine tenths occurring once. The TCR sequence derives from a woman aged 30 to 39 with active or convalescent COVID-19. This chain links TRBV19 with TRBJ2-2; D remains ambiguous. The sequenced material came from peripheral blood. DNA of the CDR3: TGTGCCAGTAGCTGGAGCGGGGAGCTGTTTTTT. This sequence encodes CASSWSGELFF. Looking up the rest from reference TRBV19 and TRBJ2-2 gives the full variable domain: DGGITQSPKYLFRKEGQNVTLSCEQNLNHDAMYWYRQDPGQGLRLIYYSQIVNDFQKGDIAEGYSVSREKKESFPLTVTSAQKNPTAFYLCASSWSGELFFGEGSRLTVL.